This T cell receptor (beta chain) was captured by sequencing in a study of shared clonotypes between healthy human individuals. Germline V gene lookup returns CDR1 SGHVS and CDR2 FQNEAQ. The length of the CDR3 is 15 residues. V gave up 4 bases and J gave up 6 bases, with 16 bases separating them. CD45RO-negative, CCR7-positively selected cells formed the naive CD8 fraction, excluding terminally differentiated effector memory CD45RA+ cells. Data came from immunoSEQ multiplex PCR; TCRdb stores just in-frame clones and leaves some out. The repertoire holds about 2.2 million clones, with about 93% as singletons.

This rearrangement joins TRBV7-8 to TRBJ2-1, with D possibly being TRBD2 (5 bases). The sequence was obtained from a man aged 18 to 29 in good health. Some clones in this sample may be carry-over from other donors' samples. What was sequenced was naive CD8+ T cells from PBMCs. CDR3 protein: CASSSSGSPSNEQFF. The CDR3 nucleotides are TGTGCCAGCAGCTCCTCGGGGTCGCCGAGCAATGAGCAGTTCTTC.